This is a list of T cell receptor beta chains from one sample in a study of cytomegalovirus exposure and HLA in healthy donors. The data were produced by immunoSEQ multiplex PCR, yet TCRdb's version contains in-frame clones alone and is incomplete. The sample contains more than 85,000 clones, 85% to 90% of which appear only once. The specimen was PBMCs. These receptors were collected from a woman between 18 and 30 years old in good health and CMV-seronegative. Both conserved end residues are part of each CDR3. A D gene is named only where the DNA matches it firmly. Some rows have no size entry. The others give once, few or many, or a class for an expanded clone.

TRBJ2-3	TRBV4-2	.	TRBD2	TGTGCCAGCAGCCAGGGACTAGCGGGAGAGACGCAGTATTTT	CASSQGLAGETQYF
TRBJ2-7	TRBV7-2	.	TRBD2	TGTGCCAGCAGCCTTAGCGGGCCGTACGAGCAGTACTTC	CASSLSGPYEQYF
TRBJ2-5	TRBV7-2	.	TRBD2	TGTGCCAGTTTTATAGCGGGATTTTCCATTCCCCAAGAGACCCAGTACTTC	CASFIAGFSIPQETQYF
TRBJ1-1	TRBV7-9	.	.	TGTGCCAGCAGCTTAGCAGGGGTGAACACTGAAGCTTTCTTT	CASSLAGVNTEAFF
TRBJ2-7	TRBV27	.	TRBD1	TGTGCCAGCAGTACCCCCTGGGATAGGGGGCGACCCTACGAGCAGTACTTC	CASSTPWDRGRPYEQYF
TRBJ2-3	TRBV18	.	.	TGTGCCAGCTCACCAGGCCAGGGGACAGATACGCAGTATTTT	CASSPGQGTDTQYF
TRBJ2-3	TRBV6-6	.	TRBD1	TGTGCCATTCACCGGGACAGGGACCCAGATACGCAGTATTTT	CAIHRDRDPDTQYF
TRBJ2-3	TRBV4-2	.	TRBD2	TGTGCCAGCAGCCTGGCTAGCGGGAGTGTGGGAACAGATACGCAGTATTTT	CASSLASGSVGTDTQYF
TRBJ2-1	TRBV7-3	.	.	TGTGCCAGCAGCCCGCCGGGCCAGGCCCCCGGGGGTGAGCAGTTCTTC	CASSPPGQAPGGEQFF
TRBJ2-1	TRBV7-3	.	TRBD2	TGTGCCAGCAGTTTTACTAGCGGCAATGAGCAGTTCTTC	CASSFTSGNEQFF
TRBJ2-1	TRBV27	.	TRBD2	TGTGCCAGCAGTACGGGGACTAGCGGGAGAAATGAGCAGTTCTTC	CASSTGTSGRNEQFF
TRBJ1-4	TRBV5-6	.	TRBD1	TGTGCCAGCAGCTTGGTTGGACAGGGGACTGAAAAACTGTTTTTT	CASSLVGQGTEKLFF
TRBJ2-2	TRBV4-3	.	.	TGCGCCAGCAGCCCCTATCTACGTGGCACCGGGGAGCTGTTTTTT	CASSPYLRGTGELFF
TRBJ2-1	TRBV19	once	TRBD2	TGTGCCAGTAGTATTGATAGCGGGGGGGCAGGCAATGAGCAGTTCTTC	CASSIDSGGAGNEQFF
TRBJ1-4	TRBV2	once	TRBD1	TGTGCCAGCAGTGCGCAGGGGGCGGCTTCCGCAACTAATGAAAAACTGTTTTTT	CASSAQGAASATNEKLFF
TRBJ1-2	TRBV4-1	.	.	TGCGCCAGCAGCCAGGCAAACTATGGCTACACCTTC	CASSQANYGYTF
TRBJ2-5	TRBV28	.	TRBD1	TGTGCCAGCAGTTTACGGCTCCTTTCTGGGACAGGGATGGAAGAGACCCAGTACTTC	CASSLRLLSGTGMEETQYF
TRBJ2-2	TRBV10-3	.	TRBD2	TGTGCCATCAGTGCGAGCGGGGGGGGCACCGGGGAGCTGTTTTTT	CAISASGGGTGELFF
TRBJ2-2	TRBV9	.	.	TGTGCCAGCAGCGTAGCCGACAGGAGCACCGGGGAGCTGTTTTTT	CASSVADRSTGELFF
TRBJ2-7	TRBV28	.	TRBD2	TGTGCCAGCATTACTGGTCGTGGGCGGGAGGGATACGAGCAGTACTTC	CASITGRGREGYEQYF
TRBJ2-2	TRBV15	once	TRBD2	TGTGCCACCAGCGCGGGAGGAGACACCGGGGAGCTGTTTTTT	CATSAGGDTGELFF
TRBJ1-2	TRBV5-4	.	.	TGTGCCAGCAGCTTGTCCCAGGGAGGTGGCTACACCTTC	CASSLSQGGGYTF
TRBJ2-3	TRBV5-1	.	TRBD1	TGCGCCAGCAGCTTGACCCCTCCAGGGGGCAGCACAGATACGCAGTATTTT	CASSLTPPGGSTDTQYF
TRBJ1-1	TRBV6-1	.	.	TGTGCCAGCAGTAGGCCGGGGGGACGTGAAGCTTTCTTT	CASSRPGGREAFF
TRBJ2-7	TRBV6-6	.	.	TGTGCCAGTCAAAACCAGGGGACGGGGTACGAGCAGTACTTC	CASQNQGTGYEQYF
TRBJ2-7	TRBV27	once	.	TGTGCCAGCAGTTCTCCCGACAGGCGAGCCTACGAGCAGTACTTC	CASSSPDRRAYEQYF
TRBJ2-3	TRBV2	.	TRBD2	TGTGCCAGCAGTGCCCGGGGGGGGGATACGCAGTATTTT	CASSARGGDTQYF
TRBJ2-7	TRBV28	once	.	TGTGCCAGCAACCGGGTCCCCTCCTACGAGCAGTACTTC	CASNRVPSYEQYF
TRBJ2-1	TRBV2	.	TRBD1	TGTGCCAGCAGTCCCCCAGGGGGCTCCTACAATGAGCAGTTCTTC	CASSPPGGSYNEQFF